This T cell receptor (beta chain) appears in the sequencing data of a study of cytomegalovirus exposure and HLA in healthy donors. About this clone: The antigen is undetermined.

Study results and caveats: Clonal expansion, a later analysis showed, was greater in HLA-associated TCR beta chains than in equally common others.

CDR1 and CDR2 from the germline V gene are SNHLY and FYNNEI. With 3 bases removed from V and 1 base from J, the gap between germline ends came to 6 bases. The CDR3 consists of 13 residues. The PCR employed 60 Vbeta primers together with 13 Jbeta primers. TCRdb's table, derived via immunoSEQ multiplex PCR, lists solely in-frame clones and lacks some. The sample includes 150,000 to 200,000 clones, approximately 84% seen only once; the top ten take less than 3.5%. The chain is built from TRBV2 and TRBJ1-1; D is possibly TRBD1 (5 bases). The origin of this receptor is a female donor in good health and CMV-seronegative. Sequenced input: PBMCs. The CDR3 reads CASSEGPNTEAFF. CDR3 nucleotides: TGTGCCAGCAGTGAGGGGCCGAACACTGAAGCTTTCTTT.